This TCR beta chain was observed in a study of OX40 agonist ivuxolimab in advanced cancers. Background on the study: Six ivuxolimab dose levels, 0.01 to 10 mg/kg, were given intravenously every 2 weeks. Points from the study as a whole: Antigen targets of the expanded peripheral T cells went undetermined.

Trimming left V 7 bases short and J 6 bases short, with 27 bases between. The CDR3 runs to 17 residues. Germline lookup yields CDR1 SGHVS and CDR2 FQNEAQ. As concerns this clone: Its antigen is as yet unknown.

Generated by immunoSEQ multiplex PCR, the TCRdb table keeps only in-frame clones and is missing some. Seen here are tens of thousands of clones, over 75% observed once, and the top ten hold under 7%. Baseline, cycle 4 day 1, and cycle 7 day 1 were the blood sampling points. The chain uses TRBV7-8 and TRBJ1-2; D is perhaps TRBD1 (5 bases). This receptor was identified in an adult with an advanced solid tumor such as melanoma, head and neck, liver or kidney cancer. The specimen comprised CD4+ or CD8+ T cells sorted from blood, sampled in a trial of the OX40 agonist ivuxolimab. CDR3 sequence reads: CASIPILGPQRGDGYTF. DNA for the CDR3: TGTGCCAGCATCCCTATCTTGGGCCCACAAAGAGGGGATGGCTACACCTTC.